The clone carrying this T cell receptor beta chain was detected once. The antigen is unknown. These data belong to a study of T cells in tuberculosis. Study in general: In South Africa, adults with active tuberculosis were compared with IGRA-negative and latently infected IGRA-positive adolescents. Overall study results and limits: Shorter CDR3-alpha in active tuberculosis partly drove smaller distances. Using the GMM-specific repertoire gave more than 85% accuracy versus 60% to 70% with motifs.

Indicated time point: new active TB diagnosis, blood taken before or within 7 days of starting treatment. Confirmation came from sputum smear and/or culture positivity for M. tuberculosis. The protocol was immunoSEQ multiplex PCR, while the TCRdb copy is restricted to in-frame clones and leaves out a portion. The table has about 34,000 clones, 90% to 95% seen once. This receptor was obtained from an adult with tuberculosis. The sequencing here drew on PBMCs, taken at tuberculosis diagnosis.

The CDR3 DNA reads as TGTGCCAGCAGTTATCGGGGGTCGGGGGAGCAGTACTTC. Its translation is CASSYRGSGEQYF. This chain joins TRBV6-5 and TRBJ2-7, with D perhaps TRBD2 (6 bases). The germline V gene encodes CDR1 MNHEY and CDR2 SVGAGI. The CDR3 is 13 residues long. V was pared by 3 bases and J by 7 bases, with 13 bases between.